The clone carrying this TCR beta chain has more than one count but fewer than ten. Germline-derived CDR1 and CDR2 are DFQATT and SNEGSKA (reference sequence). The CDR3 length is 16 residues. V dropped 1 base and J dropped 0 bases, with 13 bases sitting between them. This sample was taken from a study of blood T cells in healthy people across ages. The use of a sample-barcoded 5' primer and a J-beta primer mix characterized a second PCR of roughly 6 to 11 cycles. TCRdb ran MiXCR on the 5' RACE reads and lists one entry per CDR3 protein. The sample lists about 1.1 million distinct CDR3 sequences; about two fifths were seen once.

This sequence was found in a man aged 18 to 30 in good health. Source material: blood. This chain connects TRBV20-1 to TRBJ1-5; D is uncertain. CDR3 nucleotide sequence: TGCAGTGCTAGAGCCCTGCGGGGATATAGCAATCAGCCCCAGCATTTT. Translated: CSARALRGYSNQPQHF.